These 5 T cell receptor beta chains originate from one sample sequenced in a study of T cell changes during pregnancy in multiple sclerosis. Using immunoSEQ multiplex PCR, the repertoire was profiled, and TCRdb retains in-frame clones only, with some absent. This repertoire shows 100,000 or so clones, about 94% found once; its top ten account for roughly 1%. The starting material was peripheral blood, obtained before pregnancy. The receptor set was obtained from a female donor with multiple sclerosis, enrolled in a pregnancy study.

The V and J genes are TRBV2 and TRBJ1-2; unclear D gene. The CDR3 contains 12 residues. V lost 5 bases and J lost 4, with 8 bases in between. From germline, CDR1 is SNHLY and CDR2 FYNNEI. The CDR3 sequence: CASSRGSYGYTF. In DNA form, the CDR3 reads TGTGCCAGCAGTCGGGGTTCCTATGGCTACACCTTC.

The chain has TRBV2 and TRBJ2-3; D is ambiguous. This CDR3 region has 12 residues. The germline V gene encodes CDR1 SNHLY and CDR2 FYNNEI. Deletions cut 4 bases from V and 5 bases from J, with 7 bases between. Written as DNA, the CDR3 is TGTGCCAGCAGTGGAAGTAGAGATACGCAGTATTTT. Residues: CASSGSRDTQYF.

In the case of this clone: The sample holds other DNA sequences that translate to the same CDR3. The chain couples TRBV15 to TRBJ2-7; D is ambiguous. V lost 0 bases, J lost 0 bases, and 3 bases lay in between. Germline V gene lookup returns CDR1 LNHNV and CDR2 YYDKDF (reference sequence). The CDR3 loop spans 13 amino acids. In DNA, the CDR3 is TGTGCCACCAGCAGAGATCGCTCCTACGAGCAGTACTTC. This codes for CATSRDRSYEQYF.

The rearrangement links TRBV5-4 to TRBJ1-1, with 8 bases identical to TRBD1. The junction had 6 bases not matched to a gene; V was cut back by 0 bases and J by 5 bases. Germline V gives CDR1 SGHNT, CDR2 YYREEE (reference sequence). The length of the CDR3 is 15 residues. CDR3 DNA: TGTGCCAGCAGCTTGGCAGGGGGCTGGAGGACTGAAGCTTTCTTT. This codes for CASSLAGGWRTEAFF. The complete variable domain, with remaining parts taken from reference TRBV5-4 and TRBJ1-1, reads ETGVTQSPTHLIKTRGQQVTLRCSSQSGHNTVSWYQQALGQGPQFIFQYYREEENGRGNFPPRFSGLQFPNYSSELNVNALELDDSALYLCASSLAGGWRTEAFFGQGTRLTVV.

Here the CDR3 DNA reads TGTGCCAGCAGCCCACGGGGACTAGCGGGGTCCAATGAGCAGTTCTTC. Translated: CASSPRGLAGSNEQFF. The chain couples TRBV7-2 to TRBJ2-1, with TRBD2 matching 13 bases. The CDR3 spans 16 residues. The ends lost 5 bases at V and 6 bases at J; junction bases unmatched: 7. The V gene's germline CDR1 is SGHTA and CDR2 FQGNSA.